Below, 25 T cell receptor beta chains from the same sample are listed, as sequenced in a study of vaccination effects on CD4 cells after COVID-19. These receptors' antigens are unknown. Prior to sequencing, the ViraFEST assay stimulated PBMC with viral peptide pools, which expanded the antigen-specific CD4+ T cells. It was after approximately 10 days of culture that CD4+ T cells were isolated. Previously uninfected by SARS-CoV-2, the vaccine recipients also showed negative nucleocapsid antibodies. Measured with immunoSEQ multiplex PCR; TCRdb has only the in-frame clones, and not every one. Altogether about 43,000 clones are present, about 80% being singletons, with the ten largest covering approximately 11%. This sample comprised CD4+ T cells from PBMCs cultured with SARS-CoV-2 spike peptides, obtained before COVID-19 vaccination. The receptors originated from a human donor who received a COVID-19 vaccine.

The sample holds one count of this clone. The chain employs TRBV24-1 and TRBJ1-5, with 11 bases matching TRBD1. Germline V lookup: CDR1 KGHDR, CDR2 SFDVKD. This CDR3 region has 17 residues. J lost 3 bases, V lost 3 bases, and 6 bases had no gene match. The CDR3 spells CATSDTGTGGNNQPQHF. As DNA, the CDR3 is TGTGCCACCAGTGATACCGGGACAGGGGGGAACAATCAGCCCCAGCATTTT.

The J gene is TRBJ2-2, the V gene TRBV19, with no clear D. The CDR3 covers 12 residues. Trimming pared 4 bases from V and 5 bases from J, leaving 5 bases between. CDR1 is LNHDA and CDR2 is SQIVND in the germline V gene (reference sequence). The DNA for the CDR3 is TGTGCCAGTAGTACATATACCGGGGAGCTGTTTTTT. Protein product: CASSTYTGELFF.

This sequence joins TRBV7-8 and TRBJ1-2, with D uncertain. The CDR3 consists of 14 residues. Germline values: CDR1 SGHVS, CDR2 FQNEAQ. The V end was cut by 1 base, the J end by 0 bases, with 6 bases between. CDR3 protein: CASSLETANYGYTF. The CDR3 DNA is TGTGCCAGCAGCTTAGAAACGGCTAACTATGGCTACACCTTC.

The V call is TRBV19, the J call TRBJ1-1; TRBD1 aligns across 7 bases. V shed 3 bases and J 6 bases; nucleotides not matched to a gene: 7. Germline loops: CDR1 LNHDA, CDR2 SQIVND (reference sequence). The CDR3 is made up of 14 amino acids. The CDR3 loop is CASSIAGTVAEAFF. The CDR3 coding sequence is TGTGCCAGTAGTATCGCCGGGACAGTGGCTGAAGCTTTCTTT.

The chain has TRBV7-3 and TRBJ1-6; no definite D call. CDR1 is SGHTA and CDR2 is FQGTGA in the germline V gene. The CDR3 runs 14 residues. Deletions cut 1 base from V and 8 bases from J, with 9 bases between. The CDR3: CASSLNYGDSPLHF. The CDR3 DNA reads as TGTGCCAGCAGCTTAAACTACGGAGATTCACCCCTCCACTTT.

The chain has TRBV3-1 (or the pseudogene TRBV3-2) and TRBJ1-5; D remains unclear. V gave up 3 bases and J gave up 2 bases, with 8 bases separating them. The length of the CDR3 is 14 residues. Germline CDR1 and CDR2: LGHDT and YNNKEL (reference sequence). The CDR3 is CASSHGTGNQPQHF. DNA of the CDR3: TGTGCCAGCAGCCATGGTACGGGCAATCAGCCCCAGCATTTT.

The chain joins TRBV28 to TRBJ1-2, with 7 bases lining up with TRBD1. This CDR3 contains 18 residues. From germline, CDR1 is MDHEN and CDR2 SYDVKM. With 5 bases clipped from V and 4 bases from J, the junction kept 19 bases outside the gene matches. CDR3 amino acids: CASSPHGGTAPGGYGYTF. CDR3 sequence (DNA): TGTGCCAGCAGTCCCCACGGTGGGACAGCCCCAGGGGGCTATGGCTACACCTTC.

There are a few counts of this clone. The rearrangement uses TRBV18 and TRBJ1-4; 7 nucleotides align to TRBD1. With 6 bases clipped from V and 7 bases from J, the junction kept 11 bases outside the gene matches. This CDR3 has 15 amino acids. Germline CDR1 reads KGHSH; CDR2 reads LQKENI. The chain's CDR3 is CASSPNRGRGEKLFF. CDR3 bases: TGTGCCAGCTCCCCTAACAGGGGAAGGGGTGAAAAACTGTTTTTT.

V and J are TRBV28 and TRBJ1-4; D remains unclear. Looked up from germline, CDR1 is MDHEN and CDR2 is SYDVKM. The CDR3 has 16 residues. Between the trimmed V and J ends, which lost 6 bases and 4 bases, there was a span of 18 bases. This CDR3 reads CASSLLSEAVNEKLFF. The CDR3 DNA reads TGTGCCAGCAGCCTTCTATCGGAGGCCGTTAATGAAAAACTGTTTTTT.

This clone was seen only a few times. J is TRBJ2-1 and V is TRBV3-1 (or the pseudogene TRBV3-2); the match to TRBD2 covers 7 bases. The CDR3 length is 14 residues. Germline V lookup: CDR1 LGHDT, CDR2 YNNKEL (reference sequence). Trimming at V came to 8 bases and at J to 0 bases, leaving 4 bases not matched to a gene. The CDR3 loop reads CASGGTTSYNEQFF. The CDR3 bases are TGTGCCAGCGGGGGGACTACCTCCTACAATGAGCAGTTCTTC.

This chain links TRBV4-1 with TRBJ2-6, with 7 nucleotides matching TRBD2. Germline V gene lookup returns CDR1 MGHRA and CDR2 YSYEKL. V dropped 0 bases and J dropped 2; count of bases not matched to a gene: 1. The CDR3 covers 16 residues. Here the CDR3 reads CASSQDGRAGANVLTF. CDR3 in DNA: TGCGCCAGCAGCCAAGATGGGAGGGCTGGGGCCAACGTCCTGACTTTC.

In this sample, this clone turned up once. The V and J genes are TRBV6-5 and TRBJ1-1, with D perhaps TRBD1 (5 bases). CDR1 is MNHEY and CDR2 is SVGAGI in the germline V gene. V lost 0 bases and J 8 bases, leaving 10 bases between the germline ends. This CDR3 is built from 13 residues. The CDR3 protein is CASSYSRQGEAFF. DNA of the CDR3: TGTGCCAGCAGTTACTCCCGGCAGGGCGAAGCTTTCTTT.

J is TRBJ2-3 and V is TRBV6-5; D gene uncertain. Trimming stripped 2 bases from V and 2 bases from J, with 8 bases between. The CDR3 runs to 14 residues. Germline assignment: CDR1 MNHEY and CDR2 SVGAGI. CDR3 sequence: CASSYTPITDTQYF. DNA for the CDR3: TGTGCCAGCAGTTACACTCCCATCACAGATACGCAGTATTTT.

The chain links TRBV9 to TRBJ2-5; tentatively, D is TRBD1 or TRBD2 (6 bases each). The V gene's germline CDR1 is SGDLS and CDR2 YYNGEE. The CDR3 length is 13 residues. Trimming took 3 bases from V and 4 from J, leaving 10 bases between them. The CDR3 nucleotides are TGTGCCAGCAGCGAGGGGGGCCGAGAGACCCAGTACTTC. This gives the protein CASSEGGRETQYF.

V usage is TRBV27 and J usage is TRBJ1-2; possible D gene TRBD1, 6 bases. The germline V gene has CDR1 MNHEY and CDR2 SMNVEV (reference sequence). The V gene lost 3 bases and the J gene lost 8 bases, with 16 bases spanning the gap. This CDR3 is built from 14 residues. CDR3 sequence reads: CASSFRGTSEGYTF. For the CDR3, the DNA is TGTGCCAGCAGTTTCAGGGGAACTTCTGAGGGCTACACCTTC.

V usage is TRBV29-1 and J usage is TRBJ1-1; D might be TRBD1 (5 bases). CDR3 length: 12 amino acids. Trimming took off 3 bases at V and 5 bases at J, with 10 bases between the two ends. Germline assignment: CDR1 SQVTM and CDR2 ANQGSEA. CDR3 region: CSVDGGGTEAFF. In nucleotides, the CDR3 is TGCAGCGTTGACGGGGGGGGGACTGAAGCTTTCTTT.

The CDR3 loop reads CASSDLLQAPQYF. DNA for the CDR3: TGCGCCAGCAGTGATTTGTTACAGGCCCCCCAGTACTTC. V is TRBV10-2 and J is TRBJ2-5, with D maybe TRBD1 (5 bases). Germline V gives CDR1 WSHSY, CDR2 SAAADI. V was clipped by 3 bases and J by 9 bases, with 14 bases between them. There are 13 residues in the CDR3.

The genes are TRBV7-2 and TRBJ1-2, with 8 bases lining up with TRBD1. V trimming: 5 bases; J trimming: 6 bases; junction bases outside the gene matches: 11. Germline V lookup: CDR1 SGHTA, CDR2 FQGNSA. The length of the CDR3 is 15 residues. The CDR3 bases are TGTGCCAGCAGCCAAATGTACCAGGACAGGGATGGCTACACCTTC. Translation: CASSQMYQDRDGYTF.

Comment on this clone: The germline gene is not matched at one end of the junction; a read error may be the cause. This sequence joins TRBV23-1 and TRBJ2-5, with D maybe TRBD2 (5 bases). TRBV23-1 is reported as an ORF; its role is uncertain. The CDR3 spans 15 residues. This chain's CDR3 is CASSQEGSSQKTQYF. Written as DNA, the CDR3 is TGCGCCAGCAGCCAAGAGGGCAGCTCCCAAAAGACCCAGTACTTC.

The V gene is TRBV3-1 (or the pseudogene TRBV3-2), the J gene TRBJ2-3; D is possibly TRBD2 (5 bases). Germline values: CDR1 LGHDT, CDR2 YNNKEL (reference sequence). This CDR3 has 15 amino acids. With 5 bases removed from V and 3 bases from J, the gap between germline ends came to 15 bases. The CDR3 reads CASSNSASFTDTQYF. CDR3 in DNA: TGTGCCAGCAGCAACAGTGCTAGCTTTACAGATACGCAGTATTTT.

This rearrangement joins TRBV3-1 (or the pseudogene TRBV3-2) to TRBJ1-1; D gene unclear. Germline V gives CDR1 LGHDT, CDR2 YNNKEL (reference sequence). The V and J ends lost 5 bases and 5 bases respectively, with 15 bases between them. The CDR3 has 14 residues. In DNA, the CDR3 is TGTGCCAGCAGCGCCGGGAGAGCGGGGACTGAAGCTTTCTTT. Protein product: CASSAGRAGTEAFF.

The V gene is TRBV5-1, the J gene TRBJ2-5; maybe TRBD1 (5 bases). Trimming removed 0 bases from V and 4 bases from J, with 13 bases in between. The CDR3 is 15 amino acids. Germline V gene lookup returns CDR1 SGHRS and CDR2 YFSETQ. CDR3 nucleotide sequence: TGCGCCAGCAGCTTGGGACAGCCTACTGGAGAGACCCAGTACTTC. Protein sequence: CASSLGQPTGETQYF.

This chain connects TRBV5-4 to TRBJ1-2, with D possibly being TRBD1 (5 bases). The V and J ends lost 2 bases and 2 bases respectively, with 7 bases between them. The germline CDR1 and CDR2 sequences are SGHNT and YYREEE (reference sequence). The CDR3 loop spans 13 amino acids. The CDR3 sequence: CASSFRGNYGYTF. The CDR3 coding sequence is TGTGCCAGCAGCTTTAGGGGAAACTATGGCTACACCTTC.

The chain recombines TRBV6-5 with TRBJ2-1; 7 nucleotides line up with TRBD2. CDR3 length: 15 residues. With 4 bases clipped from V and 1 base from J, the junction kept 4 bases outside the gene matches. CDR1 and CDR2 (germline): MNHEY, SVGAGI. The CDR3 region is CASSSAGLSYNEQFF. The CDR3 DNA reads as TGTGCCAGCAGTTCAGCGGGGCTATCCTACAATGAGCAGTTCTTC.

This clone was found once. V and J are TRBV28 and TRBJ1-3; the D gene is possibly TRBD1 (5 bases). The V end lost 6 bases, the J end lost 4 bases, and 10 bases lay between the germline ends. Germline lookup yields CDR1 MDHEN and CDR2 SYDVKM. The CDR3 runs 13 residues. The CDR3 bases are TGTGCCAGCAGGCAGGGTGGAGGAAACACCATATATTTT. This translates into CASRQGGGNTIYF.